This TCR beta chain is drawn from a study of Tregs in tolerant kidney transplant recipients. Study observations and caveats: Some patients' samples used different primers over time, so nucleotide sequences weren't comparable.

Here immunoSEQ multiplex PCR was the method, and the copy in TCRdb shows in-frame clones only, minus some. Of 74,000 or so clones listed, roughly nine tenths are singletons. CDR1 LGHNA and CDR2 YSLEER come from the germline V gene. This CDR3 spans 15 amino acids. After removal of 2 bases from V and 3 bases from J, the junction contained 4 bases not matched to a gene. Comment on this clone: No antigen is known for it.

Mixed chimerism was transient after nonmyeloablative marrow transplants from related graft donors. The chain employs TRBV4-3 and TRBJ2-7, with 10 bases matching TRBD1. The specimen comprised CD4+ T cells from blood (PBMCs), sampled 24 months after the transplant. The TCR was taken from a human patient who received a combined kidney and bone marrow transplant. Certain T cells may be donor cells from the graft. The CDR3 DNA follows: TGCGCCAGCAGCCAACACGACAGGGGGCTCTACGAGCAGTACTTC. Translating it yields CASSQHDRGLYEQYF.